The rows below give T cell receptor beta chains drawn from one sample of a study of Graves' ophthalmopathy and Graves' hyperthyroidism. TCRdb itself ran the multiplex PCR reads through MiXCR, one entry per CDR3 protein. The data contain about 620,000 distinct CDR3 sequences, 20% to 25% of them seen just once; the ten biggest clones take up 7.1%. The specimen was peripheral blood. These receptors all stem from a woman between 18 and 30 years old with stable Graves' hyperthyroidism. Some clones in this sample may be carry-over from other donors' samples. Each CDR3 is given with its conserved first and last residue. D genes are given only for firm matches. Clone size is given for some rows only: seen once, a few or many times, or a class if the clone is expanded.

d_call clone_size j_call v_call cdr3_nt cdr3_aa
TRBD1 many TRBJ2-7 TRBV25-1 TGTGCCAGCAGTGAGGGGAGGGGACAGGGTTTCAACGAGCAGTACTTC CASSEGRGQGFNEQYF
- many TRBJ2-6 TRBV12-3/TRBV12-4 TGTGCCAGCAGTTTCGGCCGGGCCGGCTCTGGGGCCAACGTCCTGACTTTC CASSFGRAGSGANVLTF
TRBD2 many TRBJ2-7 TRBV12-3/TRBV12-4 TGTGCCAGCAGTTCCGGGCTAGCGGGGGGAAAAAGCTCCTACGAGCAGTACTTC CASSSGLAGGKSSYEQYF
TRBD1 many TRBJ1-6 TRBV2 TGTGCCAGCAGTGTGGGACAGGCTAATTCACCCCTCCACTTT CASSVGQANSPLHF
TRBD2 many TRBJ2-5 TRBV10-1 TGCGCCAGCAGTGAGAGCGGGGAGGAGACCCAGTACTTC CASSESGEETQYF
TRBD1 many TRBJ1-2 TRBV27 TGTGCCAGCAACCCGACAGGGAGGGACTATGGCTACACCTTC CASNPTGRDYGYTF
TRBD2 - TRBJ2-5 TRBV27 TGTGCCAGCAGTTTATACATGACTAGCGGGGAAGAGACCCAGTACTTC CASSLYMTSGEETQYF
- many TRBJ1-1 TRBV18 TGTGCCAGCTCACCAGGGGACACTGAAGCTTTCTTT CASSPGDTEAFF
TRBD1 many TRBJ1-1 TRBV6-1 TGTGCCAGCAGTGAAGCTCTGGACAGGGAAGCTTTCTTT CASSEALDREAFF
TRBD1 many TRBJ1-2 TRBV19 TGTGCCAGTAGTTCTATACAGGGGGCAAGCTATGGCTACACCTTC CASSSIQGASYGYTF
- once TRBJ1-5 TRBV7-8 TGTGCCAGCAGCTTAGCGTGGGGAGGGTATCAGCCCCAGCATTTT CASSLAWGGYQPQHF
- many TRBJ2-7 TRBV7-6 TGTGCCAGCAGCTTGGACCACGACTACGAGCAGTACTTC CASSLDHDYEQYF
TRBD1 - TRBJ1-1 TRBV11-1 TGTGCCAGCAGCTTGAGGACAGGGGGACCGGGCACTGAAGCTTTCTTT CASSLRTGGPGTEAFF
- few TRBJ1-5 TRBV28 TGTGCCAGCAGTAGCACAGGGTCAGGGCATCAGCCCCAGCATTTT CASSSTGSGHQPQHF
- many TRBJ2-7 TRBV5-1 TGCGCCAGCAGCCCCGTATTACAGGTACGCGAGCAGTACTTC CASSPVLQVREQYF